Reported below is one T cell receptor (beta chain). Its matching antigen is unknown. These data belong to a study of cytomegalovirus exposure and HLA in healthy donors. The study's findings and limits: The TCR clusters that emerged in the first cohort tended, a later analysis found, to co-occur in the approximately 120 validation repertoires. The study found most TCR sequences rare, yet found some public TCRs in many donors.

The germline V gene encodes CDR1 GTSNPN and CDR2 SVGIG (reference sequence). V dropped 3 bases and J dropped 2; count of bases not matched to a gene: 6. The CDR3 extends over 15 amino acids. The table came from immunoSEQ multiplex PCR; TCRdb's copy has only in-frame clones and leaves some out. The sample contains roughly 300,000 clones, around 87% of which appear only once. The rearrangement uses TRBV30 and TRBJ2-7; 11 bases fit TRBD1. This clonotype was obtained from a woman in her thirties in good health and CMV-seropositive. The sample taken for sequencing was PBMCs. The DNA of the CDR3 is TGTGCCTGGAGCGCCGGGACAGGGGGACCCTACGAGCAGTACTTC. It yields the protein CAWSAGTGGPYEQYF.